This T cell receptor beta chain was recovered during a study of blood T cell repertoires in COVID-19. Study details: COVID-19 samples, acute and convalescent, were from the United States, Italy and Spain. T cells, B-cell-depleted T cells, or PBMCs supplied cDNA or gDNA.

CDR3 length: 15 residues. The V gene's germline CDR1 is MNHEY and CDR2 SVGAGI. Trimming pared 6 bases from V and 1 base from J, leaving 15 bases between. Original handling: Estimation of nucleated cell counts relied on the amplification of reference gene primers. Only in-frame clones appear in the TCRdb table, and some are missing; sequencing was by immunoSEQ multiplex PCR. V and J calls and clone size are those listed in that table; D and trimming were worked out from the DNA. This sample carries around 260,000 clones, 80% to 90% of them seen once, and the ten largest clones take roughly 2%. Sequenced material: peripheral blood. The V call is TRBV6-5, the J call TRBJ1-1; D is possibly TRBD1 (5 bases). The TCR originated in a man aged 30 to 45 with active or convalescent COVID-19. The CDR3 coding sequence is TGTGCCAGCAGCCCCTTACCAACAGGGAACACTGAAGCTTTCTTT. This codes for CASSPLPTGNTEAFF.